This TCR beta chain was found in a study of blood T cell repertoires in COVID-19. Profiling relied on immunoSEQ multiplex PCR, and the TCRdb table lists in-frame clones only, not all of them. The sample has around 60,000 clones, roughly three quarters seen once. The V end was cut by 3 bases, the J end by 4 bases, with 13 bases between. Germline V lookup: CDR1 SGHTS, CDR2 YDEGEE. The CDR3 contains 15 residues. V is TRBV5-8 and J is TRBJ1-4; no firm D call. Sequences were obtained from peripheral blood. This TCR was sampled from a human donor in a cohort sampled during active COVID-19. DNA of the CDR3: TGTGCCAGCAGCTATGGTGGTCTATATAATGAAAAACTGTTTTTT. Amino acids: CASSYGGLYNEKLFF.